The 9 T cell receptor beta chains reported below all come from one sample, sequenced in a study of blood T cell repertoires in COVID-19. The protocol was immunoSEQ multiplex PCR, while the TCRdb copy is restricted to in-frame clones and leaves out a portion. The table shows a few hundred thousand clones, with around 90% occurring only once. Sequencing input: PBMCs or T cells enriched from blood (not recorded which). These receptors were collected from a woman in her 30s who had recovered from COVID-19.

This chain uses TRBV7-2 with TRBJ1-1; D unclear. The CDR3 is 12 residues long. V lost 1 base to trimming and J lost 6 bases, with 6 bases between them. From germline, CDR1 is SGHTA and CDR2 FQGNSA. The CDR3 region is CASSLDRAEAFF. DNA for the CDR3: TGTGCCAGCAGCTTAGACAGAGCTGAAGCTTTCTTT.

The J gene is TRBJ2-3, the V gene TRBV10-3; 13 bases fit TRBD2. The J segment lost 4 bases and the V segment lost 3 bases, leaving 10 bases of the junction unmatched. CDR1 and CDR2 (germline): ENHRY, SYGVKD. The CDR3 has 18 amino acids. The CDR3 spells CAISDPPGLAGRADTQYF. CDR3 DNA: TGTGCCATCAGTGACCCACCGGGACTAGCGGGGCGGGCAGATACGCAGTATTTT.

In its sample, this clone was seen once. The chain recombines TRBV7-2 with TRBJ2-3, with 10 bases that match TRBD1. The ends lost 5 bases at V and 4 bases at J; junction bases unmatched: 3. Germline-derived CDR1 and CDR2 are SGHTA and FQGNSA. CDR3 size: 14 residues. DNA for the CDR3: TGTGCCAGCAGCCCAGGACAGGGGGCAGATACGCAGTATTTT. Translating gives CASSPGQGADTQYF.

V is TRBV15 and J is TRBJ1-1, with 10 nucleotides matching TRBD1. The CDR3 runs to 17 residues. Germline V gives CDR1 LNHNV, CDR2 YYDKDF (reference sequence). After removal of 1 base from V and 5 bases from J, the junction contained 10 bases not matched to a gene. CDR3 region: CATSRVDKGQGRTEAFF. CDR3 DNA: TGTGCCACCAGCAGAGTAGATAAGGGACAGGGGAGGACTGAAGCTTTCTTT.

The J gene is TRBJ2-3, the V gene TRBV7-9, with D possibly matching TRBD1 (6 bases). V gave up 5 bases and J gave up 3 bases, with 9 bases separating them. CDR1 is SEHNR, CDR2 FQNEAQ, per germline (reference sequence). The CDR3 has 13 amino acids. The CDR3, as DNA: TGTGCCAGCAGCAACAGGGAGACAGATACGCAGTATTTT. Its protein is CASSNRETDTQYF.

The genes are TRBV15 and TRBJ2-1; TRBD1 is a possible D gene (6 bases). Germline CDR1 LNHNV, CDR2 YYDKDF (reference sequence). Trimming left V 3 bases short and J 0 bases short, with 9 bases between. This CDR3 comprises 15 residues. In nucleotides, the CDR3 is TGTGCCACCAGCAGGGTAGGGGGCTCCTACAATGAGCAGTTCTTC. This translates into CATSRVGGSYNEQFF.

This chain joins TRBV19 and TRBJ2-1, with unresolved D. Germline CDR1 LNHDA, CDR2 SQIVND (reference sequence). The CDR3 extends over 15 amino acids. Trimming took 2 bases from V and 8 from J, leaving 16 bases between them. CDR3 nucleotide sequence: TGTGCCAGTAGTATAATTGGCGGCCCACCACATGAGCAGTTCTTC. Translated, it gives CASSIIGGPPHEQFF. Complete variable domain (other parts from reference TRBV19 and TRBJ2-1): DGGITQSPKYLFRKEGQNVTLSCEQNLNHDAMYWYRQDPGQGLRLIYYSQIVNDFQKGDIAEGYSVSREKKESFPLTVTSAQKNPTAFYLCASSIIGGPPHEQFFGPGTRLTVL.

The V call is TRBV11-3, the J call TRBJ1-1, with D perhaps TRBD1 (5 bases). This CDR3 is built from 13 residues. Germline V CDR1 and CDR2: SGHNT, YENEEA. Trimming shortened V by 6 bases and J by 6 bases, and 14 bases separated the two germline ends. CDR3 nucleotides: TGTGCCAGCAGGCCAACAGGCGTATCTGAAGCTTTCTTT. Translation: CASRPTGVSEAFF.

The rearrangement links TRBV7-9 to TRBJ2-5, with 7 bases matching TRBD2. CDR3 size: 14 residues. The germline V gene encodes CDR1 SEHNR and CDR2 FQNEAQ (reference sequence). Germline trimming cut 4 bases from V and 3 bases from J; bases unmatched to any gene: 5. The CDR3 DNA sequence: TGTGCCAGCAGCTACCCTAGCGGTAAAGAGACCCAGTACTTC. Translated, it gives CASSYPSGKETQYF.